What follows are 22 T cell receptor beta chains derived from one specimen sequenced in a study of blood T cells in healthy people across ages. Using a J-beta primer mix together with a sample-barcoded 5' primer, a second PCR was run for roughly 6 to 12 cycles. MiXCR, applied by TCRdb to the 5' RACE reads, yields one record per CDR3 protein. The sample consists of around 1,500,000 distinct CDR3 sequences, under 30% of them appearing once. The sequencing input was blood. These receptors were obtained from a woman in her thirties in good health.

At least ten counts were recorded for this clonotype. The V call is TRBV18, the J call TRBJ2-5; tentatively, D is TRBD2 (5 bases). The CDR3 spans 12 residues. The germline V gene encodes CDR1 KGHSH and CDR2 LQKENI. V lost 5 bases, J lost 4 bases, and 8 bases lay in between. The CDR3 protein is CASSNRGETQYF. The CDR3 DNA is TGTGCCAGCTCAAATCGGGGAGAGACCCAGTACTTC.

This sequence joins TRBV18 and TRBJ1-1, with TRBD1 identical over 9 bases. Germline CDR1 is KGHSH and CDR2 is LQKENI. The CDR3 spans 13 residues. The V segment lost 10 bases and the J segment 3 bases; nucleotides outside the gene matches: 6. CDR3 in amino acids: CANRQGEDTEAFF. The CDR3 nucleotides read TGTGCCAATCGACAGGGGGAGGACACTGAAGCTTTCTTT.

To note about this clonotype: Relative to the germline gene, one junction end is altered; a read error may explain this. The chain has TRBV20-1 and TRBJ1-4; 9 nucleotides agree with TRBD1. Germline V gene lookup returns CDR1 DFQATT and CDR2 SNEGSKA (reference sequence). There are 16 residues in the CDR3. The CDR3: CSTRGGTGRPNEKLFF. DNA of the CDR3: TGCAGTACTAGAGGCGGGACAGGGCGTCCTAATGAAAAACTGTTTTTT.

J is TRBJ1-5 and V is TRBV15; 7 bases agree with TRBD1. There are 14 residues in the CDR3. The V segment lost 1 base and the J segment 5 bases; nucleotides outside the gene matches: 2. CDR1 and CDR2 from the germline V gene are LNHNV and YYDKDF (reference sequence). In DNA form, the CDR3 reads TGTGCCACCAGCAGAGGGGACAGAGATCAGCCCCAGCATTTT. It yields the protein CATSRGDRDQPQHF.

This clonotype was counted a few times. The CDR3 here is CATSRDTGVGASYEQYF. Written as DNA, the CDR3 is TGTGCCACCAGCAGAGATACGGGGGTGGGCGCTAGCTACGAGCAGTACTTC. This chain connects TRBV15 to TRBJ2-7; possible D gene TRBD2, 6 bases. Between the trimmed V and J ends, which lost 0 bases and 3 bases, there was a span of 18 bases. This CDR3 has 17 amino acids. Germline CDR1 reads LNHNV; CDR2 reads YYDKDF (reference sequence).

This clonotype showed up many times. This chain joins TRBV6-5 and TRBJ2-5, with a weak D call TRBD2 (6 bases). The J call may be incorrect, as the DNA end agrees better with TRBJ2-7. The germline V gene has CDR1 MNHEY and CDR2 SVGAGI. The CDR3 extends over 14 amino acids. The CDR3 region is CASSYGTSASEQYF. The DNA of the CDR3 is TGTGCCAGCAGTTACGGGACTTCGGCGAGCGAGCAGTACTTC.

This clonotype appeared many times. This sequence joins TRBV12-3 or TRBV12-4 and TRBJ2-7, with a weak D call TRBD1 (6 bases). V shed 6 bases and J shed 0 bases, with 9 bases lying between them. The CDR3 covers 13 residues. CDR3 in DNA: TGTGCCAGCAGCTGGACAGACTCCTACGAGCAGTACTTC. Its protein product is CASSWTDSYEQYF.

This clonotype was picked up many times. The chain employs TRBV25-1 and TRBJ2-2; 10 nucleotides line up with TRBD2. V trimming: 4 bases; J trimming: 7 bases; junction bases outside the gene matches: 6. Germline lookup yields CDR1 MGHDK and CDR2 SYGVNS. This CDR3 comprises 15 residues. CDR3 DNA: TGTGCCAGCAGTGGTAGCGGGGGGACTAACGGGGAGCTGTTTTTT. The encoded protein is CASSGSGGTNGELFF.

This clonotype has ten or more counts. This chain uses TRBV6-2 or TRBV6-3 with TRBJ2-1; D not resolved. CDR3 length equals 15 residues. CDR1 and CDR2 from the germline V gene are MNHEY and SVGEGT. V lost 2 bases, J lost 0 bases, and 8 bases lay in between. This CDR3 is CASSYGRASYNEQFF. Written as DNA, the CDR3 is TGTGCCAGCAGTTACGGACGGGCCTCCTACAATGAGCAGTTCTTC.

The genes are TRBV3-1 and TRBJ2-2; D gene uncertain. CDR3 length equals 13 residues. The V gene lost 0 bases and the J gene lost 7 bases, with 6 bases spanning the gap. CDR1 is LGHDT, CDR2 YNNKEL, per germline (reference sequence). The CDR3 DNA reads TGTGCCAGCAGCCAAGATCGGATCGGGGAGCTGTTTTTT. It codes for CASSQDRIGELFF.

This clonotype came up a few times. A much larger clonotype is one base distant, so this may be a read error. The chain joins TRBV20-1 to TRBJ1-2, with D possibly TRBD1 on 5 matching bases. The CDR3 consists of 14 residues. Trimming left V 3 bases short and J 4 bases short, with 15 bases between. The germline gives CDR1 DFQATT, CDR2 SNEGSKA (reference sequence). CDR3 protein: CSARFGAQGYGYTF. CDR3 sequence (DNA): TGCAGTGCTAGGTTTGGGGCCCAGGGCTATGGCTACACCTTC.

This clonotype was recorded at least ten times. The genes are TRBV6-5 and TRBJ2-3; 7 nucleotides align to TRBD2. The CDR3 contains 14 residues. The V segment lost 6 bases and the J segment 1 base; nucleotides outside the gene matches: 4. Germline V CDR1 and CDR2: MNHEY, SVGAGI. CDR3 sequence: CASSSAGGTDTQYF. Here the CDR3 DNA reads TGTGCCAGCAGCTCGGCGGGGGGCACAGATACGCAGTATTTT.

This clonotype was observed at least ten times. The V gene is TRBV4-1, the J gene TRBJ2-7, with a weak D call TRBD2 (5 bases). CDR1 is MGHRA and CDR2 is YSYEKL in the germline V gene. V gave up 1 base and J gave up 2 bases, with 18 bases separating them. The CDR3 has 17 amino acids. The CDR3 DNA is TGCGCCAGCAGCCAAGCGGGTCCGGGAACCCGTCCCTACGAGCAGTACTTC. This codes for CASSQAGPGTRPYEQYF.

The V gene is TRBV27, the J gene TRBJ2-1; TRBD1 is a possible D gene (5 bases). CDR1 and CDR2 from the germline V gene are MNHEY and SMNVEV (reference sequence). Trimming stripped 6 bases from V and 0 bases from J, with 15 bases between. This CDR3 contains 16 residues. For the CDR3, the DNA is TGTGCCAGCAGACCACAGGTCAGGAGCTCCTACAATGAGCAGTTCTTC. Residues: CASRPQVRSSYNEQFF.

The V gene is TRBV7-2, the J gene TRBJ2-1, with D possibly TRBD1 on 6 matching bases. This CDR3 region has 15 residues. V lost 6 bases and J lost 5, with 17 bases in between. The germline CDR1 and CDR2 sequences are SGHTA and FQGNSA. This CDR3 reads CASRFTGTPDNEQFF. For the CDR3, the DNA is TGTGCCAGCAGATTTACCGGGACACCTGACAATGAGCAGTTCTTC. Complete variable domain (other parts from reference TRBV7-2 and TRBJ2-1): GAGVSQSPSNKVTEKGKDVELRCDPISGHTALYWYRQSLGQGLEFLIYFQGNSAPDKSGLPSDRFSAERTGGSVSTLTIQRTQQEDSAVYLCASRFTGTPDNEQFFGPGTRLTVL.

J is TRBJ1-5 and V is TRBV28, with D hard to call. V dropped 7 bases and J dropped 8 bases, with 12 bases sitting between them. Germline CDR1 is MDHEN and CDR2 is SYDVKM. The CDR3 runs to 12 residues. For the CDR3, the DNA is TGTGCCAGCAACCTCTTCGGCAAGCCCCAGCATTTT. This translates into CASNLFGKPQHF.

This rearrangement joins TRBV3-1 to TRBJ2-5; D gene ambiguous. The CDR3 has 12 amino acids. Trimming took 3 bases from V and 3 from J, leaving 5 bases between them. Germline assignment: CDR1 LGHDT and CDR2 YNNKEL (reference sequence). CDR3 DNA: TGTGCCAGCAGCCACACTAAAGAGACCCAGTACTTC. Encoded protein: CASSHTKETQYF.

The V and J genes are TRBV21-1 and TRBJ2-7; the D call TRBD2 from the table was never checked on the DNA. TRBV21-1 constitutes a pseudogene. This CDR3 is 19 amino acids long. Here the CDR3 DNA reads TGTGCCAGCAGCAAAGTCGCGTCTAGCGGGAGGTGTCCGTCCTACGAGCAGTACTTC. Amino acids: CASSKVASSGRCPSYEQYF.

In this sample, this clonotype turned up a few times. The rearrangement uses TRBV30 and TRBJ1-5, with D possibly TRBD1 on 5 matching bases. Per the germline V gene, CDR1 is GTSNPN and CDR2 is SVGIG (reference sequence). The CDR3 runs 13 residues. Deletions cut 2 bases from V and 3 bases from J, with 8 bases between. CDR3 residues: CAWSSGFNQPQHF. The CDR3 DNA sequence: TGTGCCTGGAGTTCAGGGTTCAATCAGCCCCAGCATTTT.

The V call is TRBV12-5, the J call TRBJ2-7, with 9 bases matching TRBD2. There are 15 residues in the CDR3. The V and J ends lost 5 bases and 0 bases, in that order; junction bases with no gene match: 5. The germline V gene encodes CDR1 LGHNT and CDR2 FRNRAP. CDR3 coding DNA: TGTGCTAGTGGTCCACCTAGCGGGGCCTCCTACGAGCAGTACTTC. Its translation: CASGPPSGASYEQYF.

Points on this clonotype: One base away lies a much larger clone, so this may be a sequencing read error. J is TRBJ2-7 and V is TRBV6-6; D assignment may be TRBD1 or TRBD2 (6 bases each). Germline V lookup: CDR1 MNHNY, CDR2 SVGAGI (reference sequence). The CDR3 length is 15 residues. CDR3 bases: TGTACCAGCAGTTCCCCGTGGGGGGACACCTACGAGCAGTACTTC. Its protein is CTSSSPWGDTYEQYF.

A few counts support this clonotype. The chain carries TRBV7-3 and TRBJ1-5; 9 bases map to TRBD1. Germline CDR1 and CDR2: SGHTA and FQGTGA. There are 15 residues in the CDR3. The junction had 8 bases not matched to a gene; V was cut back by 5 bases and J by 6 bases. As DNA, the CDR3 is TGTGCCAGCAGCCTCCGGACAGGGGATGGTCAGCCCCAGCATTTT. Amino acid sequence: CASSLRTGDGQPQHF.